A selection of T cell receptor beta chains follows, all from one sample in a study of T-cell reconstitution after alpha-beta-depleted transplantation in children. TCRdb redid the calling of the PCR reads with MiXCR, one entry per CDR3 protein. In the table there are 350,000 to 400,000 distinct CDR3 sequences, about an eighth of which are singletons. Specimen: PBMCs, collected from the stem cell graft. Receptors originate from a human donor who donated a stem cell graft to a child with Fanconi anemia. Each CDR3 is given with its conserved first and last residue. Each record gives: V gene, J gene, CDR3 protein.

V: TRBV14; J: TRBJ2-3; CDR3: CASSQVFLDSRADTQYF
V: TRBV18; J: TRBJ1-1; CDR3: CASSPPGAQSEAFF
V: TRBV28; J: TRBJ2-3; CDR3: CASSWFRGGIQTSTDTQYF
V: TRBV10-1; J: TRBJ1-1; CDR3: CASSVTQSNTEAFF
V: TRBV5-1; J: TRBJ2-1; CDR3: CASSLVSGAASYNEQFF
V: TRBV29-1; J: TRBJ2-1; CDR3: CSVGHNEQFF
V: TRBV12-3/TRBV12-4; J: TRBJ1-2; CDR3: CASSERNYGYTF
V: TRBV2; J: TRBJ1-5; CDR3: CASSEGQGNGNQPQHF
V: TRBV12-5; J: TRBJ2-7; CDR3: CASGLNRDEQYF
V: TRBV7-9; J: TRBJ1-6; CDR3: CASSSQGWDNSPLHF
V: TRBV12-3/TRBV12-4; J: TRBJ1-4; CDR3: CASSLMNEKLFF
V: TRBV7-2; J: TRBJ2-1; CDR3: CASSFAVFNEQFF
V: TRBV5-1; J: TRBJ1-4; CDR3: CASSSSIGEKLFF
V: TRBV4-2; J: TRBJ1-1; CDR3: CASSPRQLYTEAFF
V: TRBV12-3/TRBV12-4; J: TRBJ2-4; CDR3: CASSFLAGAKNIQYF
V: TRBV5-1; J: TRBJ1-1; CDR3: CASSTMNTEAFF
V: TRBV27; J: TRBJ2-1; CDR3: CASSSGTSGFNEQFF
V: TRBV20-1; J: TRBJ2-5; CDR3: CSARDLGDWDRQETQYF
V: TRBV15; J: TRBJ2-1; CDR3: CATSKTGSVEQFF
V: TRBV29-1; J: TRBJ2-1; CDR3: CSATEGSYNEQFF
V: TRBV5-1; J: TRBJ2-7; CDR3: CASKVAGLADYEQYF
V: TRBV11-1; J: TRBJ2-5; CDR3: CASSSPGQVRSQYF
V: TRBV4-3; J: TRBJ2-2; CDR3: CASSQPPHPDRDGELFF
V: TRBV5-1; J: TRBJ1-3; CDR3: CASSHDSNSGNTIYF
V: TRBV29-1; J: TRBJ2-1; CDR3: CSVEGGALRNEQFF
V: TRBV19; J: TRBJ1-1; CDR3: CASSFQRRMNTEAFF
V: TRBV5-1; J: TRBJ2-2; CDR3: CASSRSSGGNTGELFF
V: TRBV12-3/TRBV12-4; J: TRBJ1-5; CDR3: CASCSQNQPQHF
V: TRBV7-8; J: TRBJ2-3; CDR3: CASSWSPTSGGKDTQYF
V: TRBV29-1; J: TRBJ1-2; CDR3: CSVENDRGIFTF
V: TRBV10-3; J: TRBJ2-3; CDR3: CATVAASGSSTDTQYF
V: TRBV6-1; J: TRBJ2-7; CDR3: CASSQTGRWFYEQYF
V: TRBV5-5; J: TRBJ1-6; CDR3: CASSLMAGMSASPLHF
V: TRBV20-1; J: TRBJ2-1; CDR3: CSATVDRYNEQFF
V: TRBV6-2/TRBV6-3; J: TRBJ2-1; CDR3: CASRTTGDEQFF
V: TRBV12-3/TRBV12-4; J: TRBJ1-3; CDR3: CASSFGTANTIYF
V: TRBV3-1; J: TRBJ1-6; CDR3: CASSQSGRWTYNSPLHF
V: TRBV28; J: TRBJ2-3; CDR3: CASSLEGQGTDTQYF
V: TRBV28; J: TRBJ2-2; CDR3: CASSRPIIRPGELFF
V: TRBV12-3/TRBV12-4; J: TRBJ1-1; CDR3: CASTPDTMNTEAFF